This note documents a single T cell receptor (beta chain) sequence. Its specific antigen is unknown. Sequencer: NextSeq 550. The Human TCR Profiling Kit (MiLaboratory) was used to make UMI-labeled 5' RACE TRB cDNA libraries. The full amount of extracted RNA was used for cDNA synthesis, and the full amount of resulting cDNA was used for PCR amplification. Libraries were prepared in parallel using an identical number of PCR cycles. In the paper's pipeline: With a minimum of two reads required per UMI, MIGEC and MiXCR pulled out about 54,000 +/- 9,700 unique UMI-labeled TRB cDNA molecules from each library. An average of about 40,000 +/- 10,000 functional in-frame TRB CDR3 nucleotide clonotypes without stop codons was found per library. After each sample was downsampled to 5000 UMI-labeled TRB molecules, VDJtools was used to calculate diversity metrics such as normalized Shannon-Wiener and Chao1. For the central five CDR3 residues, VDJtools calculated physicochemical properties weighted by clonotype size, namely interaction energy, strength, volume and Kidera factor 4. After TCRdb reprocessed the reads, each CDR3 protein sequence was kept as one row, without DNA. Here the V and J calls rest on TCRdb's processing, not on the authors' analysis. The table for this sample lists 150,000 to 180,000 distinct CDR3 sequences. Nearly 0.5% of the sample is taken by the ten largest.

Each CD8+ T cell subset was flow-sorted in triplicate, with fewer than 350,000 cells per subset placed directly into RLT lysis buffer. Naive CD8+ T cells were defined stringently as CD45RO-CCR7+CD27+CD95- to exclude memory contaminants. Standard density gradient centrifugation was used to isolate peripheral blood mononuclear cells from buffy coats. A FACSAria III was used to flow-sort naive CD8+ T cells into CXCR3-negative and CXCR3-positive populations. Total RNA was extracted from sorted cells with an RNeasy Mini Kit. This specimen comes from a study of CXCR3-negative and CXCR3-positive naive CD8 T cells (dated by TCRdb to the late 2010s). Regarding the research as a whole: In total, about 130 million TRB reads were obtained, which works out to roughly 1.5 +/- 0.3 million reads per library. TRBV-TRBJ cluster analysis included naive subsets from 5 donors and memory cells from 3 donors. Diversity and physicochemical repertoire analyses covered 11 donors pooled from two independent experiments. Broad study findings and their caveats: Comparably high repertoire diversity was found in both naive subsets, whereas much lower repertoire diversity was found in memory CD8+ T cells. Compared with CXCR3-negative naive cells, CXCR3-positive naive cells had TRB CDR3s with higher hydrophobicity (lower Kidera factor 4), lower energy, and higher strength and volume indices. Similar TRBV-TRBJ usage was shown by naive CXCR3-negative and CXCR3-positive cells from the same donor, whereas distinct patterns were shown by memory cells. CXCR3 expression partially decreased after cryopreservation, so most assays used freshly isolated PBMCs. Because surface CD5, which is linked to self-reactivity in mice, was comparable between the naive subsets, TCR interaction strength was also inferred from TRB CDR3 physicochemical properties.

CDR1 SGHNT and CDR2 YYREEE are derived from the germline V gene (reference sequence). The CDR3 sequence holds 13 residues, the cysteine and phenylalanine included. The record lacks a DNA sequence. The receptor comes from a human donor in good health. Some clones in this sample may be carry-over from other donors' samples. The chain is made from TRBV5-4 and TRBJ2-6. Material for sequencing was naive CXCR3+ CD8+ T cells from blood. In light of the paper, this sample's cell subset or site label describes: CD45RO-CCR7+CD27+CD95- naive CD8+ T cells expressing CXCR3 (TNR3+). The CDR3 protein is CASSLGGASILTF.